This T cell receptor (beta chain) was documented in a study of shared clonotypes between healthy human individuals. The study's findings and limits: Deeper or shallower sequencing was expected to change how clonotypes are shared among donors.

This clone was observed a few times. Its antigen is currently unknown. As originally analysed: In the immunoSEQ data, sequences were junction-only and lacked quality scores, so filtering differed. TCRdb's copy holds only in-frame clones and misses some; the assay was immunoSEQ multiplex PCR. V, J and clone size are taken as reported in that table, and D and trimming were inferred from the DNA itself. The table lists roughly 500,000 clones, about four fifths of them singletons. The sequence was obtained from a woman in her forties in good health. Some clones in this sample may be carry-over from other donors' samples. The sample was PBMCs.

The CDR3 loop reads CATSRDREGWQYF. CDR3 in DNA: TGTGCCACCAGCAGAGATCGGGAGGGATGGCAGTACTTC. The chain carries TRBV15 and TRBJ2-7, with 8 bases matching TRBD2. This CDR3 has 13 residues. Germline assignment: CDR1 LNHNV and CDR2 YYDKDF (reference sequence). The V and J ends lost 0 bases and 9 bases, in that order; junction bases with no gene match: 4.